This T cell receptor (beta chain) appears in the sequencing data of a study of blood T cell repertoires in COVID-19. Study-level background: Samples of COVID-19 (acute and convalescent) were obtained from the United States, Italy and Spain. Sample material is recorded as cDNA or gDNA derived from T cells, B-cell-depleted T cells, or PBMCs.

Per the study methods: Counts of nucleated cells, estimated from reference gene primer amplification, were obtained. Sequencing used immunoSEQ multiplex PCR; TCRdb keeps in-frame clones, though not all of them. V, J and clone size reflect that table, while D and trimming were determined from the DNA. The data show around 250,000 clones, around 85% seen once. Deletions cut 6 bases from V and 3 bases from J, with 11 bases between. This CDR3 is built from 13 residues. Per germline, CDR1 LNHDA and CDR2 SQIVND (reference sequence). This clone was seen a single time. This TCR derives from a woman aged 50 to 60 with acute COVID-19. The chain employs TRBV19 and TRBJ1-2; TRBD1 is a possible D gene (6 bases). The sample comprised PBMCs or T cells enriched from blood (not recorded which). CDR3 sequence (DNA): TGTGCCAGTAGAGGACAGTCGGACTATGGCTACACCTTC. Protein product: CASRGQSDYGYTF.